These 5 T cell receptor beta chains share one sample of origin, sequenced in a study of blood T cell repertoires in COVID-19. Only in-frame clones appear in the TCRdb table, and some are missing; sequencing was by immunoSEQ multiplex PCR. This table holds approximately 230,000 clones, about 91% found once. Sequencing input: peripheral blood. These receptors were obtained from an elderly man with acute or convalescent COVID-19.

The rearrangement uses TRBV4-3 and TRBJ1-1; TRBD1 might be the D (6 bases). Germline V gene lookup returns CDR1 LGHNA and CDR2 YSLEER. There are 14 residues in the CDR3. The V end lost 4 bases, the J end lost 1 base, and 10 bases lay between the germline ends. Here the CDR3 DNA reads TGCGCCAGCAGCCGGAGGACAGCGAACACTGAAGCTTTCTTT. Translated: CASSRRTANTEAFF.

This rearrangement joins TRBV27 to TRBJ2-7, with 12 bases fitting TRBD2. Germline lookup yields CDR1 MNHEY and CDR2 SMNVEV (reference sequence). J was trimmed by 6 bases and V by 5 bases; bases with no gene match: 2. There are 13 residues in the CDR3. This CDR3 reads CASSRLAGAEQYF. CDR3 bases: TGTGCCAGCAGTCGACTAGCGGGAGCCGAGCAGTACTTC.

The CDR3 DNA follows: TGTGCCATCAGTCTCCGGGACAAAGGCGCAGATACGCAGTATTTT. It is translated as CAISLRDKGADTQYF. The gene calls are TRBV10-3 and TRBJ2-3; TRBD1 might be the D (6 bases). The CDR3 length is 15 residues. Germline V gene sequence: CDR1 ENHRY, CDR2 SYGVKD. Trimming took off 5 bases at V and 4 bases at J, with 16 bases between the two ends.

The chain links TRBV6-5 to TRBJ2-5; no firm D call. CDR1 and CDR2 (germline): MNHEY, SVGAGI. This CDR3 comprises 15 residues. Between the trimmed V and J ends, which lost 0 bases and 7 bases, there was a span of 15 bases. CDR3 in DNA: TGTGCCAGCAGTTACTCGTCCCTTCAGGTTGGGACCCAGTACTTC. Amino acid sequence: CASSYSSLQVGTQYF.

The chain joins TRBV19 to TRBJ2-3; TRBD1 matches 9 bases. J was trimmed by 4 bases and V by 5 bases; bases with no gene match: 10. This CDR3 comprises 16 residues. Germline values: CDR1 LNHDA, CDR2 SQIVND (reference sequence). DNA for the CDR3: TGTGCCAGTAGTTCCTCCAGACAGGGGGTGGCAGATACGCAGTATTTT. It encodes CASSSSRQGVADTQYF. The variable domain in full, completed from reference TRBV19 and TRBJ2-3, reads DGGITQSPKYLFRKEGQNVTLSCEQNLNHDAMYWYRQDPGQGLRLIYYSQIVNDFQKGDIAEGYSVSREKKESFPLTVTSAQKNPTAFYLCASSSSRQGVADTQYFGPGTRLTVL.